The table lists the clone carrying this TCR beta chain with a few counts. These data come from a study of beta chain features in type 1 diabetes. Over 95% purity was reached by all sorted populations. What was sequenced were expressed TCRB transcripts, since all of the isolated RNA had been reverse transcribed. Produced via immunoSEQ multiplex PCR; TCRdb's table is partial and in-frame only. The table records nearly 350,000 clones, approximately 8.2% of them present only once. V lost 5 bases and J lost 9, with 23 bases in between. Germline V gives CDR1 SGHVS, CDR2 FQNEAQ. The CDR3 runs to 16 residues. This TCR came from a woman younger than 35 in good health. Sequences were obtained from central memory CD4+ T cells from blood. V is TRBV7-8 and J is TRBJ2-1; the D gene is possibly TRBD2 (6 bases). For the CDR3, the DNA is TGTGCCAGCAGCCCCCTGGACGGGAGTTTTAATGTTGAGCAGTTCTTC. It translates to CASSPLDGSFNVEQFF.